The present TCR beta chain was sequenced within a study of T cells expressing NK-cell markers. Study-level information: Sorted CD3+CD56+NKG2C+, CD3+CD56+NKG2C- and CD3+CD56-NKG2C+ T-cell subsets were beta-chain profiled. One of the eight sequenced donors was seronegative, whereas the other seven were HCMV-seropositive.

The cDNA for TCR beta came from 5'RACE template switching with UMIs. TCRdb reworked the 5' RACE reads into one entry per CDR3 protein, no DNA. The sample includes roughly 160,000 distinct CDR3 sequences. On this clonotype itself: No antigen is known for it.

Regarding the study as a whole: For a few donors, these clonotypes were likewise the leading ones in the CD3+CD56-NKG2C+ fraction.

The sample consisted of blood T cells: a sorted CD56 or NKG2C T cell subset, CD4+ or CD8+ T cells, or bulk PBMC T cells (not recorded which). The TCR comes from a man aged 18-70 years in good health.

This CDR3 is CASGTGELVQETQYF. V gene TRBV7-9 combines with J gene TRBJ2-5; as DNA is missing, the TRBD2 call by TCRdb cannot be tested. The CDR3 has 15 residues. Germline V gives CDR1 SEHNR, CDR2 FQNEAQ (reference sequence).